This T cell receptor beta chain derives from a study of cytomegalovirus exposure and HLA in healthy donors. Whole-study results and caveats: In a later analysis, V- and J-gene trimming of beta chains associated with a DCLRE1C missense variant, replicated independently.

Trimming removed 7 bases at V and 0 bases at J, with 16 bases between. The CDR3 spans 16 residues. Germline V gives CDR1 MDHEN, CDR2 SYDVKM. Concerning this clone: Its antigen is unknown.

The study ran its PCR with 60 Vbeta and 13 Jbeta primers. In the authors' workflow: In a later analysis, of tens of millions of unique beta chains, around 9.9 million appeared in at least two donors. This table comes from immunoSEQ multiplex PCR, and its TCRdb copy is limited to in-frame clones, with some not included. From that table come the V and J calls and clone size; the DNA was used to work out D and trimming. The sample shows around 120,000 clones, 65% to 85% of them seen only once. The chain is built from TRBV28 and TRBJ1-5; D call uncertain. The sequence derives from a man aged 45-65 years in good health and CMV-seronegative. Source material: PBMCs. The CDR3 spells CASTPPRAISNQPQHF. Here the CDR3 DNA reads TGTGCCAGCACCCCCCCGAGGGCGATTAGCAATCAGCCCCAGCATTTT.